One and the same sample provided the 3 T cell receptor beta chains below, sequenced in a study of T cells in Graves' hyperthyroidism and ophthalmopathy. Regions amplified from RNA transcripts were the TCR beta CDR3 regions. In the first-round RT-PCR of the TCR CDR3, the HTBI primer set was used. TCRdb processed the multiplex PCR reads anew with MiXCR; each CDR3 protein has one entry. The sample has some 490,000 distinct CDR3 sequences, about 20% seen once. Sequencing was done on a sample of blood. The receptors here all came from an older woman with Graves' ophthalmopathy.

This clonotype appeared many times. The chain recombines TRBV12-3 or TRBV12-4 with TRBJ2-1; 7 bases agree with TRBD2. The CDR3 has 16 residues. V shed 8 bases, J shed 7 bases, and the junction held 17 bases outside the gene matches. CDR3 sequence (DNA): TGTGCCAGCGGAGACGCTGTGGGGGGGTTTTGGAATGAGCAGTTCTTC. Encoded protein: CASGDAVGGFWNEQFF.

This clonotype is a singleton in its sample. This sequence joins TRBV20-1 and TRBJ1-6; no clear D. Germline V gene sequence: CDR1 DFQATT, CDR2 SNEGSKA (reference sequence). The CDR3 sequence is 17 residues long. V lost 6 bases and J 0 bases, leaving 18 bases between the germline ends. This chain's CDR3 is CSAPARTASSYNSPLHF. CDR3 nucleotides: TGCAGTGCCCCTGCACGGACTGCGAGCTCCTATAATTCACCCCTCCACTTT.

This chain connects TRBV4-1 to TRBJ2-5, with TRBD2 matching 9 bases. V gave up 2 bases and J gave up 7 bases; unmatched junction bases: 11. The length of the CDR3 is 16 residues. Germline V gene data show CDR1 as MGHRA and CDR2 as YSYEKL. The CDR3 is CASSQLAGRAGVTQYF. In nucleotides, the CDR3 is TGCGCCAGCAGCCAACTAGCGGGGCGCGCCGGGGTGACCCAGTACTTC.